The TCR beta chain under discussion was sequenced for a study of OX40 agonist ivuxolimab in advanced cancers. The overall study: Patients received ivuxolimab, an agonistic anti-OX40 (CD134) antibody. Previous treatment with anti-PD-1, anti-PD-L1 or anti-CTLA-4 therapy was allowed; 40% had received some.

The protocol was immunoSEQ multiplex PCR, while the TCRdb copy is restricted to in-frame clones and leaves out a portion. The sample carries some 100,000 clones, approximately 80% recorded once. Germline V gene sequence: CDR1 SGHAT, CDR2 FQNNGV. This CDR3 comprises 14 residues. V dropped 6 bases and J dropped 3; count of bases not matched to a gene: 7. Peripheral blood came from all dose cohorts at three timepoints. General observations from the study: The CD4+ and CD8+ T cells in the blood had expanded clonally by week 6 at 0.1 to 3.0 mg/kg.

Worth noting for this clone: Its antigen remains unknown.

This TCR came from an adult with an advanced solid tumor such as melanoma, head and neck, liver or kidney cancer. The material was CD4+ or CD8+ T cells sorted from blood, obtained in a trial of the OX40 agonist ivuxolimab. The genes are TRBV11-2 and TRBJ2-7, with 8 positions matching TRBD2. DNA for the CDR3: TGTGCCAGCAGTTCGGGACTAGGTTACTACGAGCAGTACTTC. Translated, it gives CASSSGLGYYEQYF. Supplemented by reference TRBV11-2 and TRBJ2-7, the full variable domain reads EAGVAQSPRYKIIEKRQSVAFWCNPISGHATLYWYQQILGQGPKLLIQFQNNGVVDDSQLPKDRFSAERLKGVDSTLKIQPAKLEDSAVYLCASSSGLGYYEQYFGPGTRLTVT.